What follows are 26 T cell receptor beta chains derived from one specimen sequenced in a study of shared clonotypes between healthy human individuals. Assay: immunoSEQ multiplex PCR; the TCRdb copy retains only in-frame clones and omits some. The sample contains some 480,000 clones, around 80% of which appear only once. The sample was PBMCs. The receptors were gathered from a woman in her thirties or forties in good health. Some clones in this sample may be carry-over from other donors' samples.

This clone was detected a few times. The rearrangement uses TRBV5-1 and TRBJ2-3; TRBD1 matches at 11 bases. The germline V gene has CDR1 SGHRS and CDR2 YFSETQ. This CDR3 comprises 15 residues. The trim removed 0 bases at V and 7 bases at J, leaving 4 bases unmatched. The CDR3 region is CASSLDGTGGNTQYF. The CDR3 DNA sequence: TGCGCCAGCAGCTTGGATGGGACAGGGGGAAATACGCAGTATTTT.

This clone appeared once. This CDR3 is CASSLQGTRSYEQYF. Here the CDR3 DNA reads TGTGCCAGCAGTTTACAGGGAACGAGGTCCTACGAGCAGTACTTC. The V gene is TRBV28, the J gene TRBJ2-5, with D possibly TRBD1 on 5 matching bases. The J call is in doubt because the DNA end fits TRBJ2-7 better. The CDR3 consists of 15 residues. Looked up from germline, CDR1 is MDHEN and CDR2 is SYDVKM.

V and J are TRBV7-2 and TRBJ1-4, with TRBD1 identical over 8 bases. Per germline, CDR1 SGHTA and CDR2 FQGNSA. The CDR3 sequence is 14 residues long. J was trimmed by 10 bases and V by 4 bases; bases with no gene match: 8. The CDR3 bases are TGTGCCAGCAGCTCAAGGGGACAGGACGGAAAACTGTTTTTT. It is translated as CASSSRGQDGKLFF.

The rearrangement links TRBV5-1 to TRBJ2-5; 13 bases fit TRBD2. The end of the DNA fits TRBJ2-7 better, so the J call may be wrong. The CDR3 is made up of 20 amino acids. Germline lookup yields CDR1 SGHRS and CDR2 YFSETQ. CDR3 sequence (DNA): TGCGCCAGCAGCTTGGACTGGGGACTAGCGGGACTCACCCCCACCTACGAGCAGTACTTC. It specifies CASSLDWGLAGLTPTYEQYF.

The rearrangement joins TRBV6-6 to TRBJ1-5; D is unclear. V was shortened by 2 bases and J by 0 bases, with 2 bases between the two germline ends. This CDR3 region has 13 residues. Germline-derived CDR1 and CDR2 are MNHNY and SVGAGI (reference sequence). The CDR3, as DNA: TGTGCCAGCAGTTACGATAGCAATCAGCCCCAGCATTTT. Translation: CASSYDSNQPQHF.

This rearrangement joins TRBV18 to TRBJ1-5; D ambiguous. This CDR3 comprises 13 residues. Trimming took 3 bases from V and 2 from J, leaving 5 bases between them. CDR1 and CDR2 (germline): KGHSH, LQKENI. The CDR3 region is CASSPTGNQPQHF. CDR3 bases: TGTGCCAGCTCACCCACCGGCAATCAGCCCCAGCATTTT.

The V call is TRBV15, the J call TRBJ2-4; weak D call: TRBD2 (6 bases). The CDR3 loop spans 16 amino acids. The V end lost 1 base, the J end lost 0 bases, and 10 bases lay between the germline ends. Germline lookup yields CDR1 LNHNV and CDR2 YYDKDF (reference sequence). CDR3 DNA: TGTGCCACCAGCAGAGTTCAGGGACTAGCCAAAAACATTCAGTACTTC. This sequence encodes CATSRVQGLAKNIQYF.

V gene TRBV7-8 combines with J gene TRBJ2-5; the match to TRBD1 covers 7 bases. V shed 4 bases and J 2 bases; nucleotides not matched to a gene: 7. Germline lookup yields CDR1 SGHVS and CDR2 FQNEAQ. This CDR3 is built from 15 residues. The CDR3 loop reads CASSSTGTAQETQYF. The CDR3, as DNA: TGTGCCAGCAGCTCAACGGGGACAGCTCAAGAGACCCAGTACTTC.

The genes are TRBV11-3 and TRBJ2-3; D call uncertain. Trimming removed 1 base from V and 2 bases from J, with 10 bases in between. The CDR3 contains 15 residues. CDR1 is SGHNT and CDR2 is YENEEA in the germline V gene. The CDR3 region is CASSLGAGITDTQYF. DNA for the CDR3: TGTGCCAGCAGCTTAGGCGCAGGTATCACAGATACGCAGTATTTT.

The rearrangement joins TRBV11-2 to TRBJ2-7; 8 nucleotides align to TRBD1. Trimming cost V 2 bases and J 9 bases; bases outside gene matches: 12. This CDR3 has 15 residues. Germline V CDR1 and CDR2: SGHAT, FQNNGV. CDR3 sequence reads: CASSLRPDRETRQYF. The CDR3 bases are TGTGCCAGCAGCTTACGACCGGACAGGGAGACCCGGCAGTACTTC.

This chain links TRBV7-2 with TRBJ1-1; D remains unclear. Germline CDR1 SGHTA, CDR2 FQGNSA. V shed 0 bases and J shed 4 bases, with 9 bases lying between them. The CDR3 consists of 14 residues. The CDR3 DNA is TGTGCCAGCAGCTTAGCGGCGGGTGGCACTGAAGCTTTCTTT. Residues: CASSLAAGGTEAFF.

This chain uses TRBV7-9 with TRBJ2-1; D unresolved. Trimming removed 5 bases at V and 10 bases at J, with 15 bases between. The CDR3 sequence is 13 residues long. The germline V gene has CDR1 SEHNR and CDR2 FQNEAQ (reference sequence). CDR3 sequence: CASSPGRVSEQFF. The CDR3 DNA is TGTGCCAGCAGCCCAGGCCGAGTAAGCGAGCAGTTCTTC.

V and J are TRBV19 and TRBJ2-1; D ambiguous. V lost 6 bases and J 4 bases, leaving 13 bases between the germline ends. This CDR3 has 14 residues. Germline V CDR1 and CDR2: LNHDA, SQIVND (reference sequence). The CDR3 here is CASSPDPWYNEQFF. CDR3 nucleotides: TGTGCCAGTAGCCCCGATCCCTGGTACAATGAGCAGTTCTTC.

V gene TRBV15 combines with J gene TRBJ2-5; D may be TRBD2 (5 bases). The J call could be wrong; TRBJ2-7 is a better fit for the DNA end. Germline V gives CDR1 LNHNV, CDR2 YYDKDF (reference sequence). The CDR3 is 15 amino acids. The CDR3 DNA sequence: TGTGCCACCAGCAGAGATACGGGAACGGGTTACGAGCAGTACTTC. It specifies CATSRDTGTGYEQYF.

CDR3 DNA: TGTGCCAGCAGCGCCGGGACAGGGGTGGAGACCCAGTACTTC. It is translated as CASSAGTGVETQYF. The chain joins TRBV7-6 to TRBJ2-5, with 10 bases identical to TRBD1. J gave up 5 bases and V 5 bases, and 5 bases lay outside the gene matches. Per germline, CDR1 SGHVS and CDR2 FNYEAQ. The CDR3 has 14 amino acids.

This clone occurred many times. CDR3 sequence: CAWSLAGPNIQYF. In DNA, the CDR3 is TGTGCCTGGAGTCTGGCAGGGCCAAACATTCAGTACTTC. This chain links TRBV30 with TRBJ2-4; D may be TRBD1 (5 bases). The CDR3 length is 13 residues. Germline V CDR1 and CDR2: GTSNPN, SVGIG (reference sequence). V lost 2 bases and J lost 6, with 11 bases in between.

V and J are TRBV10-2 and TRBJ2-3; no clear D. The V gene's germline CDR1 is WSHSY and CDR2 SAAADI. The CDR3 spans 13 residues. V gave up 9 bases and J gave up 1 base, with 11 bases separating them. The CDR3, as DNA: TGCGCCAGTCGGAGTGCTGGCACAGATACGCAGTATTTT. This sequence encodes CASRSAGTDTQYF.

This chain uses TRBV15 with TRBJ2-7; 11 bases match TRBD2. The CDR3 consists of 16 residues. Looked up from germline, CDR1 is LNHNV and CDR2 is YYDKDF (reference sequence). V was clipped by 0 bases and J by 4 bases; unmatched bases: 5. CDR3 residues: CATSRDLAGGKYEQYF. CDR3 DNA: TGTGCCACCAGCAGAGATTTAGCGGGAGGGAAATACGAGCAGTACTTC.

The chain couples TRBV6-1 to TRBJ1-3, with unresolved D. The length of the CDR3 is 13 residues. The germline V gene encodes CDR1 MNHNS and CDR2 SASEGT. V lost 2 bases, J lost 10 bases, and 12 bases lay in between. The CDR3 reads CASSEPGLWTIYF. In DNA, the CDR3 is TGTGCCAGCAGTGAACCGGGCCTATGGACCATATATTTT.

This clone was recorded once. The V and J genes are TRBV5-5 and TRBJ2-7; 11 bases align to TRBD1. Germline lookup yields CDR1 SGHKS and CDR2 YYEKEE (reference sequence). The CDR3 runs 13 residues. The junction had 5 bases not matched to a gene; V was cut back by 6 bases and J by 6 bases. The CDR3 loop reads CASIGQGAGEQYF. In DNA form, the CDR3 reads TGTGCCAGCATAGGACAGGGGGCTGGCGAGCAGTACTTC.

This clone came up once. V is TRBV7-9 and J is TRBJ2-3, with 9 bases identical to TRBD2. Trimming removed 2 bases from V and 3 bases from J; junction bases left unmatched: 3. The CDR3 covers 15 residues. Germline CDR1 SEHNR, CDR2 FQNEAQ (reference sequence). This CDR3 reads CASSLTGLATDTQYF. The CDR3 DNA is TGTGCCAGCAGCTTAACTGGACTAGCGACAGATACGCAGTATTTT.

Comment on this clone: Just one base apart from a much larger clone, this may be a read error. V usage is TRBV7-7 and J usage is TRBJ1-5; D possibly corresponds to TRBD1 (6 bases). From germline, CDR1 is SSHAT and CDR2 FNYEAQ (reference sequence). This CDR3 comprises 13 residues. V lost 5 bases and J 3 bases, leaving 8 bases between the germline ends. The CDR3 loop reads CASSPGVNQPQHF. DNA of the CDR3: TGTGCCAGCAGCCCAGGGGTCAATCAGCCCCAGCATTTT.

The rearrangement links TRBV7-2 to TRBJ2-1, with TRBD2 identical over 7 bases. CDR1 is SGHTA and CDR2 is FQGNSA in the germline V gene. The CDR3 sequence is 19 residues long. The V gene end was trimmed by 2 bases and the J gene end by 0 bases; junction bases not matched to a gene: 13. CDR3 DNA sequence: TGTGCCAGCAGCTTAAATTCGGGAGGATTCATCTTCTCCTACAATGAGCAGTTCTTC. Residues: CASSLNSGGFIFSYNEQFF.

This chain links TRBV15 with TRBJ2-5; possible D gene TRBD1, 6 bases. Between the trimmed V and J ends, which lost 0 bases and 2 bases, there was a span of 13 bases. The CDR3 has 16 residues. From germline, CDR1 is LNHNV and CDR2 YYDKDF (reference sequence). CDR3 DNA: TGTGCCACCAGCAGAGATCCCGGACAGAGTCAAGAGACCCAGTACTTC. It specifies CATSRDPGQSQETQYF.

The V gene is TRBV6-5, the J gene TRBJ1-2, with D possibly being TRBD1 (6 bases). V lost 6 bases, J lost 0 bases, and 14 bases lay in between. The CDR3 runs 15 residues. The germline V gene has CDR1 MNHEY and CDR2 SVGAGI. Written as DNA, the CDR3 is TGTGCCAGCAGGGACCCGGGACACACTAACTATGGCTACACCTTC. It yields the protein CASRDPGHTNYGYTF.

Note on this clone: This likely traces to a read error, being one base from a far larger clone. Other nucleotide sequences from this sample produce the same CDR3. V is TRBV6-6 and J is TRBJ2-2, with D perhaps matching TRBD1 or TRBD2 (5 bases each). The CDR3 extends over 14 amino acids. The germline CDR1 and CDR2 sequences are MNHNY and SVGAGI (reference sequence). This CDR3 reads CASRSGTDTGELFF. DNA of the CDR3: TGTGCCAGCAGGTCAGGGACGGACACCGGGGAGCTGTTCTTT.